This paragraph reports one T cell receptor (beta chain). Its antigen is currently unknown. Uncontrolled infection, other autoimmune disease, pregnancy and lactation each barred patients from inclusion. The diagnostic basis comprised clinical symptoms, serum thyroxine and TRAb, thyroid ultrasound and orbital computed tomography. This sample is drawn from a study of T cells in Graves' hyperthyroidism and ophthalmopathy. Amplified regions were TCR beta CDR3 sequences from RNA transcripts. In the first-round RT-PCR of the TCR CDR3, the HTBI primer set was used. TCRdb re-derived calls from the multiplex PCR reads in MiXCR, one entry per CDR3 protein. There are some 650,000 distinct CDR3 sequences in the sample; roughly a sixth occur only once, and roughly 3.4% lies in the top ten. Findings and caveats of the study: Among thyroid clonotypes expanded above 0.001, most also appeared in blood.

This clonotype originated in a middle-aged woman with Graves' ophthalmopathy. The sequencing sample was made of blood.

The CDR3 protein is CASSLGGAATGTQYF. Written as DNA, the CDR3 is TGTGCCAGCAGCCTCGGGGGGGCCGCCACCGGGACGCAGTATTTT. This chain links TRBV3-1 with TRBJ2-3; 8 bases are a match to TRBD2. Per the germline V gene, CDR1 is LGHDT and CDR2 is YNNKEL (reference sequence). This CDR3 is 15 amino acids long. V lost 4 bases and J lost 9; bases outside the gene matches: 12.